This T cell receptor (beta chain) was sequenced for a study of blood T cell repertoires in COVID-19. Study overall: T cells, B-cell-depleted T cells, or PBMCs provided the cDNA or gDNA that served as material.

V was clipped by 6 bases and J by 3 bases, with 14 bases between them. There are 14 residues in the CDR3. CDR1 and CDR2 from the germline V gene are ENHRY and SYGVKD. Assay used: immunoSEQ multiplex PCR; TCRdb lists only in-frame clones, some missing. The data contain 60,000 or so clones, about 74% of them singletons. The chain carries TRBV10-3 and TRBJ2-5; D is perhaps TRBD1 (6 bases). Material for sequencing was peripheral blood. The clonotype comes from a woman of 80 years or more with acute or convalescent COVID-19. The CDR3 protein is CAISGRSGEETQYF. CDR3 nucleotide sequence: TGTGCCATCAGCGGTCGGTCAGGGGAAGAGACCCAGTACTTC.